The entry below gives a single T cell receptor (beta chain) sequence along with its context. Trimming pared 4 bases from V and 3 bases from J, leaving 4 bases between. The CDR3 consists of 11 residues. In germline, CDR1 is SGHNT, CDR2 YYREEE (reference sequence). The data are from a study of blood T cell repertoires in COVID-19. Turning to the study itself: There were acute and convalescent COVID-19 samples, and they came from the United States, Italy and Spain. T cells, B-cell-depleted T cells, or PBMCs provided the cDNA or gDNA that served as material.

Per the original methods: Quantification of nucleated cells was approximated via reference gene primer amplification. Clones were read by immunoSEQ multiplex PCR, and TCRdb kept only the in-frame ones, dropping some. That table furnishes V, J and clone size, whereas the DNA furnished D and trimming. The table lists roughly 50,000 clones, roughly 90% of them singletons. Sequencing was done on a sample of peripheral blood. The rearrangement uses TRBV5-4 and TRBJ1-1, with no clear D. This receptor was obtained from a woman in her sixties or seventies with active COVID-19. The CDR3 here is CASSRDTEAFF. In DNA form, the CDR3 reads TGTGCCAGCAGCCGTGACACTGAAGCTTTCTTT.